This T cell receptor (beta chain) stems from a study of beta chain features in type 1 diabetes. Concerning this clone: The antigen is unknown.

Sequencing targeted expressed TCRB transcripts, as all isolated RNA had been reverse transcribed. Samples of naive, central memory and regulatory T cells yielded a mean of around 4 million reads. The table came from immunoSEQ multiplex PCR; TCRdb's copy has only in-frame clones and leaves some out. Counted here are 240,000 or so clones, around 14% occurring once; the ten biggest clones make up 0.015% to 0.02%. Germline V lookup: CDR1 SQVTM, CDR2 ANQGSEA. Deletions cut 4 bases from V and 4 bases from J, with 9 bases between. The CDR3 is 12 amino acids. Study-wide results and caveats: Moderate but significant shortening of TCRB CDR3s was recorded in all four CD4+ subsets from Type 1 diabetes patients. Insertions were fewer and deletions more numerous at VDJ junctions in type 1 diabetes patients. The question of HLA type influencing TCRB rearrangement was one that remained unresolved here.

V and J are TRBV29-1 and TRBJ2-3; tentatively, D is TRBD2 (6 bases). The material sequenced was naive CD4+ T cells from blood. This sequence originates from a man aged 30-40 years with type 1 diabetes. As DNA, the CDR3 is TGCAGCGTTGGGGAGGATGCAGATACGCAGTATTTT. Protein product: CSVGEDADTQYF.